This TCR beta chain derives from a study of blood T cell repertoires in COVID-19. Study information: Some COVID-19 samples were acute and others convalescent; all came from the United States, Italy and Spain. The analysed material was cDNA or gDNA that came from T cells, B-cell-depleted T cells, or PBMCs.

Produced via immunoSEQ multiplex PCR; TCRdb's table is partial and in-frame only. The data show 260,000 or so clones, 70% to 90% seen once. The CDR3 totals 15 residues. In germline, CDR1 is SGHVS, CDR2 FNYEAQ. V lost 5 bases to trimming and J lost 4 bases, with 15 bases between them. Adults between roughly 18 and 100 years of age took part from approximately 24 US areas. Participants reported their clinical history, and cohort assignment relied on those reports. This sequence was found in a woman aged 40 to 50 with acute COVID-19. Sequencing input: PBMCs or T cells enriched from blood (not recorded which). J is TRBJ1-5 and V is TRBV7-6; D is undetermined. The CDR3 loop reads CASSPAAGTNQPQHF. The CDR3 region has the DNA TGTGCCAGCAGCCCCGCCGCAGGAACGAATCAGCCCCAGCATTTT.